Listed below are T cell receptor beta chains from one sample, sequenced in a study of OX40 agonist ivuxolimab in advanced cancers. The data were produced by immunoSEQ multiplex PCR, yet TCRdb's version contains in-frame clones alone and is incomplete. The profile covers around 66,000 clones, with roughly 85% appearing a single time and roughly 1.2% taken by the ten largest. The specimen was CD4+ or CD8+ T cells sorted from blood, collected in a trial of the OX40 agonist ivuxolimab. The source of these receptors is an adult with an advanced solid tumor such as melanoma, head and neck, liver or kidney cancer. Both conserved end residues are trimmed from each CDR3.

TRBV7-6	TRBJ2-5	ASSPSGSGQETQY
TRBV6-6	TRBJ1-1	ASSYPGHLNTEAF
TRBV6-1	TRBJ2-5	ASSAYRTGIGQETQY
TRBV7-3	TRBJ2-7	ASSLMGGPNEQY
TRBV5-4	TRBJ2-3	ASSTGGAGTDTQY
TRBV27	TRBJ2-2	ASSRVTSGANTGELF
TRBV6-6	TRBJ1-2	ASSYSPGQSFYGYT
TRBV6-5	TRBJ2-7	ASASSGPYEQY
TRBV9	TRBJ2-1	ASSVEQRGYNEQF
TRBV9	TRBJ1-1	ASGDQGETEAF
TRBV7-7	TRBJ2-5	ASSLNSGRLEETQY
TRBV9	TRBJ2-1	ASSVAGAGGPHNEQF
TRBV11-2	TRBJ2-1	ASSPEGGRARNEQF
TRBV30	TRBJ2-2	AWAWGGPRGGELF
TRBV27	TRBJ2-7	ASRGTGSNEQY
TRBV2	TRBJ1-5	ASSEGTNQPQH
TRBV19	TRBJ2-1	ASSRGGDLSYNEQF
TRBV6-6	TRBJ2-7	ASRNDRSSYEQY
TRBV7-9	TRBJ2-1	ASSLSGSYNEQF
TRBV11-2	TRBJ2-7	ASSRLAGDPEEQY
TRBV28	TRBJ1-1	ASSLTEAF
TRBV4-1	TRBJ1-2	ASSQGTAMYGYT
TRBV19	TRBJ1-2	ASKPGGYGYT
TRBV6-1	TRBJ2-1	AVEGQGAAGERQF
TRBV11-1	TRBJ2-1	ASRPTSGRTAAYNEQF
TRBV12-5	TRBJ2-7	ASGLVPFSSGGYEQY
TRBV20-1	TRBJ1-1	SVRFTEAF
TRBV20-1	TRBJ1-2	SAGTGNGYT
TRBV28	TRBJ1-5	ASSLGGPGNQPQH
TRBV19	TRBJ2-5	ASTPRRLANLYQETQY
TRBV5-1	TRBJ2-1	ASSLVTDDNEQF
TRBV27	TRBJ2-1	ASSLQPPTGAPSYNEQF
TRBV5-1	TRBJ2-3	ASSLGGEGGTDTQY
TRBV2	TRBJ2-5	ASRRRLGIQETQY
TRBV10-3	TRBJ2-1	AISDPGLADYNEQF
TRBV19	TRBJ2-1	ASSNSPSSYNEQF
TRBV5-1	TRBJ2-7	ASSRREVPYEQY
TRBV19	TRBJ2-2	AAGGPSTNTGELF
TRBV6-5	TRBJ2-7	ASSRDRDDYEQY
TRBV6-1	TRBJ2-3	ASSSGPSTDTQY
TRBV7-9	TRBJ2-1	AAQRERTYNEQF
TRBV5-4	TRBJ2-3	ASSPPSGRAPDTQY
TRBV28	TRBJ2-5	ASSLGGSGQETQY
TRBV5-6	TRBJ1-2	ASSLGTGAGYT
TRBV30	TRBJ1-2	AWSVRMPGTAFNYGYT
TRBV28	TRBJ1-2	ASSSVYGYT
TRBV7-9	TRBJ1-2	ASSLGGQGASGGYT
TRBV4-1	TRBJ1-1	ASRRQGSNTEAF
TRBV2	TRBJ2-7	ASRVREQY
TRBV10-3	TRBJ2-5	AISEGTSSQETQY
TRBV19	TRBJ2-1	ASSPTSGGYNEQF
TRBV29-1	TRBJ1-5	SVVTGNIDQPQH
TRBV6-5	TRBJ2-1	ASSYQQGFNEQF
TRBV6-5	TRBJ2-1	ASSPGGNKDEQF